The 18 T cell receptor beta chains given below trace back to one sample, sequenced in a study of blood T cell repertoires in COVID-19. Clones were sequenced by immunoSEQ multiplex PCR, and TCRdb holds only the in-frame ones, with some missing. The repertoire has 200,000 to 250,000 clones, around nine tenths of them found once; the top ten carry more than 2.5%. The specimen was peripheral blood. Receptor source: a man aged 60 to 69 with acute or convalescent COVID-19.

This chain joins TRBV6-5 and TRBJ2-7; 12 positions match TRBD1. In germline, CDR1 is MNHEY, CDR2 SVGAGI. The CDR3 totals 14 residues. V lost 11 bases to trimming and J lost 4 bases; unmatched junction nucleotides: 9. CDR3 in DNA: TGTGCCGGGGCTCGGGACAGGGGGCTGTACGAGCAGTACTTC. This sequence encodes CAGARDRGLYEQYF.

The V call is TRBV10-2, the J call TRBJ2-3; the match to TRBD1 covers 10 bases. J gave up 1 base and V 6 bases, and 7 bases lay outside the gene matches. Germline V lookup: CDR1 WSHSY, CDR2 SAAADI. The CDR3 sequence is 16 residues long. The DNA of the CDR3 is TGCGCCAGCAGGGACTCCGGGACAGGGGGCACAGATACGCAGTATTTT. It encodes CASRDSGTGGTDTQYF.

The chain uses TRBV19 and TRBJ2-7; 7 bases match TRBD1. Germline values: CDR1 LNHDA, CDR2 SQIVND (reference sequence). The V gene end was trimmed by 8 bases and the J gene end by 6 bases; junction bases not matched to a gene: 10. CDR3 length: 13 residues. CDR3: CASSGTDISEQYF. CDR3 nucleotides: TGTGCCAGTTCCGGGACAGACATCTCCGAGCAGTACTTC. Together with reference TRBV19 and TRBJ2-7, the CDR3 gives the full variable domain: DGGITQSPKYLFRKEGQNVTLSCEQNLNHDAMYWYRQDPGQGLRLIYYSQIVNDFQKGDIAEGYSVSREKKESFPLTVTSAQKNPTAFYLCASSGTDISEQYFGPGTRLTVT.

The chain links TRBV7-9 to TRBJ1-3; a possible D gene is TRBD1 (5 bases). CDR3 length: 15 amino acids. CDR1 and CDR2 from the germline V gene are SEHNR and FQNEAQ (reference sequence). Trimming left V 5 bases short and J 0 bases short, with 11 bases between. Written as DNA, the CDR3 is TGTGCCAGCAGCCTATGGACACCCTCTGGAAACACCATATATTTT. Amino acid sequence: CASSLWTPSGNTIYF.

The J gene is TRBJ1-1, the V gene TRBV20-1; TRBD1 matches 7 bases. CDR1 DFQATT and CDR2 SNEGSKA come from the germline V gene (reference sequence). V shed 3 bases and J 7 bases; nucleotides not matched to a gene: 8. The CDR3 loop spans 13 amino acids. CDR3 coding DNA: TGCAGTGCTAGTGGTTGGGACAGTAATGAAGCTTTCTTT. Translated: CSASGWDSNEAFF.

The chain recombines TRBV27 with TRBJ2-3; tentatively, D is TRBD2 (7 bases). The CDR3 length is 15 residues. Trimming stripped 7 bases from V and 6 bases from J, with 20 bases between. Germline V gene sequence: CDR1 MNHEY, CDR2 SMNVEV (reference sequence). CDR3 sequence reads: CASTLGGPRGDTQYF. DNA of the CDR3: TGTGCCAGCACCCTGGGGGGGCCCCGAGGGGATACGCAGTATTTT.

This chain links TRBV5-6 with TRBJ2-3; D unresolved. CDR1 and CDR2 from the germline V gene are SGHDT and YYEEEE. The length of the CDR3 is 14 residues. V lost 0 bases and J lost 0, with 5 bases in between. CDR3 residues: CASSLGASTDTQYF. The CDR3 bases are TGTGCCAGCAGCTTGGGGGCAAGCACAGATACGCAGTATTTT.

The chain couples TRBV15 to TRBJ1-1, with 9 nucleotides matching TRBD1. Germline-derived CDR1 and CDR2 are LNHNV and YYDKDF (reference sequence). With V trimmed by 1 base and J by 5 bases, 5 bases remained unmatched. This CDR3 has 15 residues. The CDR3 DNA sequence: TGTGCCACCAGCAGAGGCATCGGACAGGGGACTGAAGCTTTCTTT. This gives the protein CATSRGIGQGTEAFF. Based on the CDR3 plus reference TRBV15 and TRBJ1-1, the full variable domain is DAMVIQNPRYQVTQFGKPVTLSCSQTLNHNVMYWYQQKSSQAPKLLFHYYDKDFNNEADTPDNFQSRRPNTSFCFLDIRSPGLGDTAMYLCATSRGIGQGTEAFFGQGTRLTVV.

The rearrangement joins TRBV19 to TRBJ2-5, with D possibly matching TRBD1 (7 bases). The CDR3 consists of 15 residues. In germline, CDR1 is LNHDA, CDR2 SQIVND (reference sequence). V shed 5 bases and J shed 5 bases, with 18 bases lying between them. The CDR3 spells CASSVQGGVAETQYF. The CDR3 DNA follows: TGTGCCAGTAGTGTCCAGGGGGGAGTTGCGGAGACCCAGTACTTC. Using reference TRBV19 and TRBJ2-5 for the parts outside the CDR3, the full variable domain is DGGITQSPKYLFRKEGQNVTLSCEQNLNHDAMYWYRQDPGQGLRLIYYSQIVNDFQKGDIAEGYSVSREKKESFPLTVTSAQKNPTAFYLCASSVQGGVAETQYFGPGTRLLVL.

The CDR3 loop is CASSRGQGGGNTIYF. The CDR3 nucleotides read TGTGCCAGCAGCCGGGGACAGGGGGGCGGAAACACCATATATTTT. The chain couples TRBV3-1 (or the pseudogene TRBV3-2) to TRBJ1-3; 11 bases line up with TRBD1. V gave up 4 bases and J gave up 4 bases; unmatched junction bases: 3. The CDR3 is 15 amino acids. CDR1 LGHDT and CDR2 YNNKEL come from the germline V gene (reference sequence).

The chain recombines TRBV4-3 with TRBJ2-2; D perhaps matches TRBD1 (5 bases). Trimming removed 3 bases from V and 1 base from J, with 12 bases in between. There are 16 residues in the CDR3. Per the germline V gene, CDR1 is LGHNA and CDR2 is YSLEER. CDR3 sequence: CASSHLRQKNTGELFF. CDR3 in DNA: TGCGCCAGCAGCCACCTGAGACAGAAGAACACCGGGGAGCTGTTTTTT.

The chain joins TRBV10-3 to TRBJ2-4; 7 positions agree with TRBD2. After removal of 6 bases from V and 0 bases from J, the junction contained 5 bases not matched to a gene. The CDR3 loop spans 15 amino acids. Germline CDR1 reads ENHRY; CDR2 reads SYGVKD. This chain's CDR3 is CAIRGGSLAKNIQYF. CDR3 in DNA: TGTGCCATCAGGGGAGGGTCCCTAGCCAAAAACATTCAGTACTTC.

The CDR3 protein is CASSLGRGGSYTF. In nucleotides, the CDR3 is TGTGCCAGCAGCTTAGGCCGAGGGGGTAGCTACACCTTC. This chain links TRBV13 with TRBJ1-2; maybe TRBD1 (6 bases). Germline assignment: CDR1 PRHDT and CDR2 FYEKMQ (reference sequence). V gave up 0 bases and J gave up 9 bases, with 11 bases separating them. The length of the CDR3 is 13 residues.

J is TRBJ1-6 and V is TRBV19; 9 nucleotides line up with TRBD1. V was clipped by 4 bases and J by 0 bases; unmatched bases: 10. The CDR3 extends over 19 amino acids. Germline CDR1 reads LNHDA; CDR2 reads SQIVND (reference sequence). CDR3 DNA: TGTGCCAGTAGTAGGGGCGACAGGGGGTTGAGCTCCTATAATTCACCCCTCCACTTT. Its protein is CASSRGDRGLSSYNSPLHF. Combining the CDR3 with reference TRBV19 and TRBJ1-6 gives the whole variable domain DGGITQSPKYLFRKEGQNVTLSCEQNLNHDAMYWYRQDPGQGLRLIYYSQIVNDFQKGDIAEGYSVSREKKESFPLTVTSAQKNPTAFYLCASSRGDRGLSSYNSPLHFGNGTRLTVT.

This chain links TRBV23-1 with TRBJ2-5; D not certain. TRBV23-1 is an ORF, and what it does is uncertain. The CDR3 has 17 residues. V lost 0 bases and J 2 bases, leaving 16 bases between the germline ends. The CDR3 is CASSQSPPLAAQETQYF. CDR3 bases: TGCGCCAGCAGTCAATCCCCACCTCTCGCAGCGCAAGAGACCCAGTACTTC.

The J gene is TRBJ2-7, the V gene TRBV7-8, with 8 bases fitting TRBD1. The CDR3 spans 12 residues. The V and J ends lost 1 base and 7 bases, in that order; junction bases with no gene match: 0. The germline CDR1 and CDR2 sequences are SGHVS and FQNEAQ. The CDR3 region is CASSLGTGEQYF. In DNA form, the CDR3 reads TGTGCCAGCAGCTTAGGGACAGGGGAGCAGTACTTC.

The chain recombines TRBV25-1 with TRBJ2-5, with 7 bases lining up with TRBD1. There are 15 residues in the CDR3. Losses at the gene ends were 3 bases for V and 1 base for J; bases not matched to a gene: 5. Germline CDR1 reads MGHDK; CDR2 reads SYGVNS. The CDR3 nucleotides read TGTGCCAGCAGTGAGACAGGGTCCCGCCAAGAGACCCAGTACTTC. It translates to CASSETGSRQETQYF.

The chain carries TRBV11-2 and TRBJ2-7; possible D gene TRBD2, 5 bases. CDR1 and CDR2 from the germline V gene are SGHAT and FQNNGV. V lost 5 bases and J lost 2, with 13 bases in between. The CDR3 spans 14 residues. The CDR3 coding sequence is TGTGCCAGCAGCCTAGTAGCGTCAGCCTACGAGCAGTACTTC. It yields the protein CASSLVASAYEQYF.